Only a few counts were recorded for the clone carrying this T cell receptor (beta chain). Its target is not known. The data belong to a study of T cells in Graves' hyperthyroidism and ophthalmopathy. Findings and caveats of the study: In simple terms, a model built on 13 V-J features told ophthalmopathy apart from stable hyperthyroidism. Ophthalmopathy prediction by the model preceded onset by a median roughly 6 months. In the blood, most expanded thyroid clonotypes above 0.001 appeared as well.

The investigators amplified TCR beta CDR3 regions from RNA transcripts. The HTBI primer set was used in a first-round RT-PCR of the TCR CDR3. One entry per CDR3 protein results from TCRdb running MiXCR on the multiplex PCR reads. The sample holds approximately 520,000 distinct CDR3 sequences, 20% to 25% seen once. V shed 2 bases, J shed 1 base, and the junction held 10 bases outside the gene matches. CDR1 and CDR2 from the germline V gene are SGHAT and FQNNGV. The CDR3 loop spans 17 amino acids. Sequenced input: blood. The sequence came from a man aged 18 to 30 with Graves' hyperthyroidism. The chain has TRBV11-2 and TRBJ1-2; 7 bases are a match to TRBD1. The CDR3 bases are TGTGCCAGCAGCTTAATGGCAGGGGGATTAGATAACTATGGCTACACCTTC. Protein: CASSLMAGGLDNYGYTF.